This TCR beta chain was captured by sequencing in a study of beta chain features in type 1 diabetes. Sequenced material consisted of expressed TCRB transcripts (all of the isolated RNA was reverse transcribed). The study sequenced naive, central memory and regulatory T cell samples to an average of about 3.8 million reads. Some clones are missing from TCRdb's copy, which holds only in-frame ones; the method was immunoSEQ multiplex PCR. The table records about 360,000 clones, roughly 12% of them present only once. General study findings and limits: Shortening of TCRB CDR3s, moderate but significant, appeared in all four CD4+ subsets of Type 1 diabetes patients.

This clone was seen a handful of times. Its specificity is unknown. The CDR3 is made up of 15 amino acids. CDR1 is MNHEY, CDR2 SVGAGI, per germline. The trim removed 4 bases at V and 2 bases at J, leaving 5 bases unmatched. This chain uses TRBV6-5 with TRBJ1-5; 7 bases map to TRBD1. This TCR was recovered from a woman between 18 and 30 years old with type 1 diabetes. Material for sequencing was naive CD4+ T cells from blood. The CDR3 coding sequence is TGTGCCAGCAGTTCACAGGGGCATGGCAATCAGCCCCAGCATTTT. This encodes CASSSQGHGNQPQHF.